What follows are 18 T cell receptor beta chains derived from one specimen sequenced in a study of T cell repertoires in cytomegalovirus infection. TCRdb re-analysed the reads in MiXCR, keeping a single row per CDR3 protein. The sample shows roughly 230,000 distinct CDR3 sequences, more than 9% of them seen only once. Sequenced sample: PBMCs. The origin of the receptors is a human donor in good health (CMV status not recorded). Some clones in this sample may be carry-over from other donors' samples.

This clonotype was found many times. The CDR3 nucleotides are TGTGCCAGCAGCTTAGTAGTAGCGGGAGTGGAGACCCAGTACTTC. This sequence encodes CASSLVVAGVETQYF. V and J are TRBV11-2 and TRBJ2-5; 9 positions match TRBD2. Germline values: CDR1 SGHAT, CDR2 FQNNGV. V was pared by 1 base and J by 5 bases, with 5 bases of the junction left unmatched. The CDR3 is 15 residues long.

Many counts were recorded for this clonotype. The chain carries TRBV15 and TRBJ2-7, with a tentative D call TRBD2 (5 bases). The CDR3 spans 13 residues. CDR1 is LNHNV, CDR2 YYDKDF, per germline (reference sequence). Trimming removed 1 base from V and 1 base from J, with 5 bases in between. CDR3 protein: CATSRGTSYEQYF. The CDR3 DNA is TGTGCCACCAGCAGAGGGACTTCCTACGAGCAGTACTTC.

The chain combines TRBV19 with TRBJ2-2; no firm D call. Trimming pared 3 bases from V and 7 bases from J, leaving 6 bases between. Germline CDR1 reads LNHDA; CDR2 reads SQIVND (reference sequence). CDR3 size: 12 residues. CDR3 amino acids: CASSISSGELFF. Here the CDR3 DNA reads TGTGCCAGTAGTATTAGTAGCGGGGAGCTGTTTTTT.

This clonotype was detected many times. This chain joins TRBV5-1 and TRBJ2-2, with 11 nucleotides matching TRBD1. After removal of 6 bases from V and 3 bases from J, the junction contained 7 bases not matched to a gene. The germline CDR1 and CDR2 sequences are SGHRS and YFSETQ. The length of the CDR3 is 16 residues. CDR3 DNA sequence: TGCGCCAGCACAAGACCGGGACAGGGGGACACCGGGGAGCTGTTTTTT. Amino acids: CASTRPGQGDTGELFF. Based on the CDR3 plus reference TRBV5-1 and TRBJ2-2, the full variable domain is KAGVTQTPRYLIKTRGQQVTLSCSPISGHRSVSWYQQTPGQGLQFLFEYFSETQRNKGNFPGRFSGRQFSNSRSEMNVSTLELGDSALYLCASTRPGQGDTGELFFGEGSRLTVL.

This clonotype was counted many times. V usage is TRBV7-2 and J usage is TRBJ2-7; 9 bases match TRBD1. The germline CDR1 and CDR2 sequences are SGHTA and FQGNSA. The ends lost 1 base at V and 4 bases at J; junction bases unmatched: 5. This CDR3 has 15 residues. CDR3 nucleotides: TGTGCCAGCAGCTTAGTGGGGACAGGGACGTACGAGCAGTACTTC. It translates to CASSLVGTGTYEQYF.

The sample holds a few counts of this clonotype. The chain carries TRBV4-1 and TRBJ2-7; TRBD2 matches 12 bases. This CDR3 has 16 residues. V was pared by 0 bases and J by 4 bases, with 4 bases of the junction left unmatched. Germline V gene lookup returns CDR1 MGHRA and CDR2 YSYEKL. The CDR3 region is CASSQDASGRVYEQYF. As DNA, the CDR3 is TGCGCCAGCAGCCAAGATGCTAGCGGGAGGGTATACGAGCAGTACTTC.

The chain uses TRBV25-1 and TRBJ2-3; TRBD2 is a possible D gene (5 bases). V dropped 3 bases and J dropped 10 bases, with 8 bases sitting between them. Germline lookup yields CDR1 MGHDK and CDR2 SYGVNS. The CDR3 loop spans 11 amino acids. The CDR3 loop reads CASSEGVAQYF. CDR3 DNA: TGTGCCAGCAGTGAGGGAGTTGCGCAGTATTTT.

This chain connects TRBV5-4 to TRBJ2-7; weak D call: TRBD2 (5 bases). The CDR3 contains 11 residues. Looked up from germline, CDR1 is SGHNT and CDR2 is YYREEE (reference sequence). Trimming removed 7 bases from V and 9 bases from J, with 14 bases in between. The CDR3 sequence is CASPRGRAQYF. As DNA, the CDR3 is TGTGCCAGCCCCCGGGGTAGGGCGCAGTACTTC.

Ten or more counts support this clonotype. This chain uses TRBV7-7 with TRBJ2-2; 9 bases fit TRBD1. The V and J ends lost 1 base and 10 bases, in that order; junction bases with no gene match: 10. The V gene's germline CDR1 is SSHAT and CDR2 FNYEAQ (reference sequence). The CDR3 length is 16 residues. This chain's CDR3 is CASSLVRTGDGSELFF. CDR3 coding DNA: TGTGCCAGCAGCTTAGTTAGGACAGGGGACGGATCGGAGCTGTTTTTT. Full variable domain (rest looked up from reference TRBV7-7 and TRBJ2-2): GAGVSQSPRYKVTKRGQDVTLRCDPISSHATLYWYQQALGQGPEFLTYFNYEAQPDKSGLPSDRFSAERPEGSISTLTIQRTEQRDSAMYRCASSLVRTGDGSELFFGEGSRLTVL.

This clonotype was picked up a small number of times. V is TRBV29-1 and J is TRBJ1-4; D perhaps matches TRBD1 (5 bases). Per the germline V gene, CDR1 is SQVTM and CDR2 is ANQGSEA. V shed 6 bases and J shed 4 bases, with 9 bases lying between them. There are 12 residues in the CDR3. In nucleotides, the CDR3 is TGCAGCGTGGGACGGAGTAATGAAAAACTGTTTTTT. Translated: CSVGRSNEKLFF.

The rearrangement links TRBV5-1 to TRBJ1-1, with 7 nucleotides matching TRBD1. The CDR3 is made up of 17 amino acids. Germline V CDR1 and CDR2: SGHRS, YFSETQ. Trimming took 2 bases from V and 5 from J; bases not matched to a gene: 15. CDR3 sequence: CASSFSNRTGGETEAFF. DNA for the CDR3: TGCGCCAGCAGCTTTTCTAATCGGACAGGCGGGGAGACTGAAGCTTTCTTT.

This clonotype was counted many times. CDR3 DNA sequence: TGTGCCAGCAGCCTACAGACAGGGGATGCAGCCAAAAACATTCAGTACTTC. It codes for CASSLQTGDAAKNIQYF. The V and J genes are TRBV6-2 or TRBV6-3 and TRBJ2-4; 8 bases align to TRBD1. Looked up from germline, CDR1 is MNHEY and CDR2 is SVGEGT. V was clipped by 6 bases and J by 0 bases; unmatched bases: 10. The CDR3 consists of 17 residues.

In this sample, this clonotype turned up many times. J is TRBJ1-1 and V is TRBV7-2; 8 bases match TRBD1. V lost 1 base to trimming and J lost 4 bases; unmatched junction nucleotides: 14. The CDR3 is 18 amino acids. Germline loops: CDR1 SGHTA, CDR2 FQGNSA. This CDR3 reads CASSLEAPGRGHGTEAFF. In DNA form, the CDR3 reads TGTGCCAGCAGCTTAGAGGCCCCGGGCAGGGGGCATGGCACTGAAGCTTTCTTT.

Ten or more counts support this clonotype. The chain employs TRBV7-9 and TRBJ2-3, with D tentatively TRBD1 (5 bases). CDR1 SEHNR and CDR2 FQNEAQ come from the germline V gene (reference sequence). V lost 3 bases to trimming and J lost 9 bases, with 10 bases between them. The CDR3 has 12 amino acids. CDR3 residues: CASSFLKGTQYF. The DNA of the CDR3 is TGTGCCAGCAGCTTCCTTAAGGGGACGCAGTATTTT.

This clonotype was counted ten times or more. The V gene is TRBV12-3 or TRBV12-4, the J gene TRBJ2-1; either TRBD1 or TRBD2 may supply D (5 bases each). The length of the CDR3 is 12 residues. The germline V and J ends were trimmed by 8 bases and 6 bases, with 11 bases remaining between them. The CDR3 reads CASLFGGNEQFF. CDR3 coding DNA: TGTGCCAGCTTGTTTGGGGGCAATGAGCAGTTCTTC.

This sequence joins TRBV7-2 and TRBJ2-3; D is ambiguous. Trimming took off 5 bases at V and 2 bases at J, with 14 bases between the two ends. CDR3 length equals 15 residues. The germline V gene has CDR1 SGHTA and CDR2 FQGNSA. CDR3 sequence: CASSPQLVPTDTQYF. CDR3 nucleotide sequence: TGTGCCAGCAGCCCCCAGTTAGTGCCCACAGATACGCAGTATTTT.

This clonotype was counted many times. V usage is TRBV7-2 and J usage is TRBJ1-2; D remains ambiguous. CDR3 size: 14 residues. Germline CDR1 is SGHTA and CDR2 is FQGNSA. V lost 1 base to trimming and J lost 1 base, with 7 bases between them. The CDR3 is CASSLVVVNYGYTF. The CDR3 DNA sequence: TGTGCCAGCAGCTTAGTGGTGGTTAACTATGGCTACACCTTC.

This clonotype was detected ten times or more. The chain's CDR3 is CASSLTGVGQPQHF. The CDR3 DNA reads TGTGCCAGCAGCTTAACAGGGGTCGGTCAGCCCCAGCATTTT. The chain recombines TRBV7-2 with TRBJ1-5, with 7 bases identical to TRBD1. Germline V gene sequence: CDR1 SGHTA, CDR2 FQGNSA. Unmatched junction bases numbered 4, after V lost 2 bases and J lost 6 bases. The CDR3 is 14 amino acids.